This TCR beta chain came from a study of cytomegalovirus exposure and HLA in healthy donors. Overall study: The roughly 110 validation repertoires were produced on the same platform as the approximately 670 repertoires of the first cohort. This was reported in a later analysis.

Study-level results: Some public TCRs appeared in many individuals, while most sequences were rare. Over 150 TCR beta chains were listed as cytomegalovirus-associated.

This table comes from immunoSEQ multiplex PCR, and its TCRdb copy is limited to in-frame clones, with some not included. Here the sample spans about 120,000 clones, more than 85% being singletons. As for this clone: Its antigen is undetermined.

The CDR3 has 14 amino acids. Germline values: CDR1 WSHSY, CDR2 SAAADI. Trimming removed 5 bases from V and 0 bases from J, with 9 bases in between. The sample taken for sequencing was PBMCs. The receptor was derived from a young man in good health and CMV-seropositive. The chain is built from TRBV10-2 and TRBJ2-3; possible D gene TRBD1, 5 bases. CDR3 bases: TGCGCCAGCAGTATAGGGGCTAGCACAGATACGCAGTATTTT. Protein product: CASSIGASTDTQYF.